The 31 T cell receptor beta chains in this list originate from one sample, sequenced in a study of blood T cell repertoires in COVID-19. This table comes from immunoSEQ multiplex PCR, and its TCRdb copy is limited to in-frame clones, with some not included. The table includes some 320,000 clones, roughly 88% detected once. The sample consisted of peripheral blood. The receptors were gathered from a woman younger than 45 who had recovered from COVID-19.

The genes are TRBV5-1 and TRBJ2-1; D may be TRBD2 (6 bases). The V gene lost 7 bases and the J gene lost 0 bases, with 14 bases spanning the gap. Germline lookup yields CDR1 SGHRS and CDR2 YFSETQ. The CDR3 extends over 15 amino acids. CDR3 sequence reads: CASGKEGGSYNEQFF. The CDR3 DNA follows: TGCGCCAGCGGGAAAGAGGGAGGCTCCTACAATGAGCAGTTCTTC.

This clone was observed once. The chain recombines TRBV6-5 with TRBJ2-1; TRBD2 aligns across 8 bases. This CDR3 region has 15 residues. Germline CDR1 MNHEY, CDR2 SVGAGI. Trimming took 4 bases from V and 6 from J; bases not matched to a gene: 8. In nucleotides, the CDR3 is TGTGCCAGCAGTTTTGGGGCGGGGGGAACCAATGAGCAGTTCTTC. It specifies CASSFGAGGTNEQFF.

This clone was observed a single time. The chain employs TRBV6-5 and TRBJ1-1; the D gene is possibly TRBD1 (5 bases). The CDR3 sequence is 14 residues long. CDR1 is MNHEY, CDR2 SVGAGI, per germline. Trimming shortened V by 6 bases and J by 4 bases, and 15 bases separated the two germline ends. In nucleotides, the CDR3 is TGTGCCAGCAGCCCGCAGGGATCGAGCACTGAAGCTTTCTTT. This gives the protein CASSPQGSSTEAFF.

The rearrangement joins TRBV19 to TRBJ1-5; D unclear. The CDR3 extends over 12 amino acids. V was pared by 4 bases and J by 4 bases, with 5 bases between. Per the germline V gene, CDR1 is LNHDA and CDR2 is SQIVND (reference sequence). The CDR3 DNA reads TGTGCCAGTAGTACAGGAAATCAGCCCCAGCATTTT. The encoded protein is CASSTGNQPQHF.

V usage is TRBV3-1 (or the pseudogene TRBV3-2) and J usage is TRBJ1-3, with D unresolved. Germline lookup yields CDR1 LGHDT and CDR2 YNNKEL (reference sequence). The V end lost 6 bases, the J end lost 9 bases, and 18 bases lay between the germline ends. The CDR3 length is 14 residues. The CDR3 spells CASRPGPREGTIYF. CDR3 DNA: TGTGCCAGCAGACCCGGGCCCCGGGAGGGCACCATATATTTT.

The V and J genes are TRBV29-1 and TRBJ2-5; 7 bases map to TRBD1. J lost 5 bases, V lost 7 bases, and 13 bases had no gene match. The CDR3 length is 14 residues. The germline V gene encodes CDR1 SQVTM and CDR2 ANQGSEA. The CDR3 DNA reads as TGCAGCGCACATTACAGGGGAGCCGGGGAGACCCAGTACTTC. Protein product: CSAHYRGAGETQYF.

The V gene is TRBV28, the J gene TRBJ2-7; the match to TRBD1 covers 8 bases. In germline, CDR1 is MDHEN, CDR2 SYDVKM. After removal of 6 bases from V and 6 bases from J, the junction contained 13 bases not matched to a gene. CDR3 length: 15 amino acids. CDR3 region: CASSPGGKPWSEQYF. CDR3 nucleotide sequence: TGTGCCAGCAGCCCAGGGGGCAAACCCTGGAGCGAGCAGTACTTC.

This clone was counted a single time. The V and J genes are TRBV6-2 or TRBV6-3 and TRBJ2-6; 8 bases map to TRBD1. Unmatched junction bases numbered 5, after V lost 2 bases and J lost 2 bases. Per germline, CDR1 MNHEY and CDR2 SVGEGT. CDR3 length equals 17 residues. In DNA, the CDR3 is TGTGCCAGCAGTTACCCTAACAGGGGGACTGGGGCCAACGTCCTGACTTTC. Protein: CASSYPNRGTGANVLTF.

The V gene is TRBV19, the J gene TRBJ1-5; unclear D gene. CDR3 size: 14 residues. In germline, CDR1 is LNHDA, CDR2 SQIVND (reference sequence). V lost 7 bases and J 3 bases, leaving 13 bases between the germline ends. CDR3: CASTAGDYNQPQHF. The CDR3 DNA follows: TGTGCCAGTACCGCGGGAGACTACAATCAGCCCCAGCATTTT.

This sequence joins TRBV30 and TRBJ1-6; 7 positions agree with TRBD1. This CDR3 contains 13 residues. With 4 bases clipped from V and 12 bases from J, the junction kept 9 bases outside the gene matches. From germline, CDR1 is GTSNPN and CDR2 SVGIG (reference sequence). The CDR3 reads CAWNRDSQEPLHF. The CDR3 coding sequence is TGTGCCTGGAACCGGGACAGTCAAGAACCCCTCCACTTT.

This clone was seen only once. CDR3 loop: CASSEFYFLRTENTEAFF. The CDR3 DNA sequence: TGTGCCAGCAGTGAATTTTACTTTTTACGGACAGAGAACACTGAAGCTTTCTTT. The chain uses TRBV6-1 and TRBJ1-1, with D possibly matching TRBD1 (6 bases). Germline CDR1 and CDR2: MNHNS and SASEGT. Between the trimmed V and J ends, which lost 2 bases and 1 base, there was a span of 20 bases. There are 18 residues in the CDR3.

This sequence joins TRBV20-1 and TRBJ1-2; D gene ambiguous. The CDR3 length is 11 residues. Deletions cut 6 bases from V and 5 bases from J, with 10 bases between. The germline V gene encodes CDR1 DFQATT and CDR2 SNEGSKA (reference sequence). The CDR3 sequence: CSAADGYGYTF. The CDR3 DNA is TGCAGTGCCGCAGACGGGTATGGCTACACCTTC.

The rearrangement uses TRBV28 and TRBJ1-5; TRBD1 might be the D (6 bases). The CDR3 consists of 17 residues. The V end lost 2 bases, the J end lost 7 bases, and 21 bases lay between the germline ends. Germline V gene data show CDR1 as MDHEN and CDR2 as SYDVKM. The CDR3 reads CASSLVRGRVRGQPQHF. The CDR3, as DNA: TGTGCCAGCAGTTTAGTCAGGGGCAGGGTAAGGGGGCAGCCCCAGCATTTT.

The chain is built from TRBV11-2 and TRBJ2-1; 10 positions agree with TRBD2. CDR1 is SGHAT and CDR2 is FQNNGV in the germline V gene. This CDR3 is built from 15 residues. V shed 0 bases, J shed 10 bases, and the junction held 6 bases outside the gene matches. CDR3 DNA: TGTGCCAGCAGCTTAGATCCTAGCGGGGGCGGGGAGCAGTTCTTC. This translates into CASSLDPSGGGEQFF. Supplemented by reference TRBV11-2 and TRBJ2-1, the full variable domain reads EAGVAQSPRYKIIEKRQSVAFWCNPISGHATLYWYQQILGQGPKLLIQFQNNGVVDDSQLPKDRFSAERLKGVDSTLKIQPAKLEDSAVYLCASSLDPSGGGEQFFGPGTRLTVL.

V is TRBV28 and J is TRBJ2-7; 8 bases align to TRBD1. The CDR3 totals 15 residues. CDR1 is MDHEN, CDR2 SYDVKM, per germline. Trimming cost V 5 bases and J 4 bases; bases outside gene matches: 10. The CDR3 region is CASSPAGTGFYEQYF. The CDR3 bases are TGTGCCAGCAGTCCGGCCGGGACAGGTTTTTACGAGCAGTACTTC.

This chain uses TRBV5-1 with TRBJ2-2, with 8 bases aligning to TRBD2. The CDR3 covers 16 residues. The J segment lost 1 base and the V segment lost 1 base, leaving 3 bases of the junction unmatched. Germline assignment: CDR1 SGHRS and CDR2 YFSETQ. The DNA of the CDR3 is TGCGCCAGCAGCTTGTCGGCGGGGGGGAACACCGGGGAGCTGTTTTTT. This sequence encodes CASSLSAGGNTGELFF.

This clone has only a few counts. The chain carries TRBV5-1 and TRBJ2-7; 7 bases align to TRBD1. CDR1 is SGHRS and CDR2 is YFSETQ in the germline V gene. V dropped 1 base and J dropped 4; count of bases not matched to a gene: 5. CDR3 length: 14 residues. In DNA form, the CDR3 reads TGCGCCAGCAGCTTGATCCAGGGGGAGTACGAGCAGTACTTC. As protein: CASSLIQGEYEQYF.

This chain connects TRBV6-5 to TRBJ1-2; D is possibly TRBD1 (5 bases). This CDR3 spans 15 amino acids. In germline, CDR1 is MNHEY, CDR2 SVGAGI. Trimming shortened V by 4 bases and J by 8 bases, and 20 bases separated the two germline ends. This chain's CDR3 is CASSSSGKEMRGYTF. The CDR3 DNA reads as TGTGCCAGCAGTTCGTCAGGGAAGGAGATGAGAGGCTACACCTTC.

The chain carries TRBV7-2 and TRBJ2-5; 8 bases are a match to TRBD2. Germline trimming cut 1 base from V and 5 bases from J; bases unmatched to any gene: 9. CDR3 length: 16 amino acids. CDR1 is SGHTA and CDR2 is FQGNSA in the germline V gene. CDR3 DNA sequence: TGTGCCAGCAGCTTAGGGCGGGGGGATCTCTCCGAGACCCAGTACTTC. Protein product: CASSLGRGDLSETQYF.

This rearrangement joins TRBV7-2 to TRBJ2-2, with TRBD2 identical over 8 bases. The ends lost 5 bases at V and 1 base at J; junction bases unmatched: 6. The CDR3 contains 16 residues. Germline V CDR1 and CDR2: SGHTA, FQGNSA. The CDR3 is CASSRFLAGNTGELFF. The DNA of the CDR3 is TGTGCCAGCAGCCGCTTTCTAGCGGGGAACACCGGGGAGCTGTTTTTT. Full variable domain (rest looked up from reference TRBV7-2 and TRBJ2-2): GAGVSQSPSNKVTEKGKDVELRCDPISGHTALYWYRQSLGQGLEFLIYFQGNSAPDKSGLPSDRFSAERTGGSVSTLTIQRTQQEDSAVYLCASSRFLAGNTGELFFGEGSRLTVL.

The CDR3 DNA follows: TGCGCCAGCAGCCCATCAGGGAACACCGGGGAGCTGTTTTTT. This codes for CASSPSGNTGELFF. V usage is TRBV5-1 and J usage is TRBJ2-2; D ambiguous. Germline V gives CDR1 SGHRS, CDR2 YFSETQ. Trimming removed 4 bases at V and 1 base at J, with 8 bases between. The CDR3 runs 14 residues.

This chain links TRBV18 with TRBJ1-1, with a possible D match to TRBD1 (5 bases). Per germline, CDR1 KGHSH and CDR2 LQKENI. The V gene lost 3 bases and the J gene lost 0 bases, with 17 bases spanning the gap. This CDR3 spans 17 amino acids. The CDR3 region has the DNA TGTGCCAGCTCACCCCCCTTGGTGACAGAGATGAACACTGAAGCTTTCTTT. Translated, it gives CASSPPLVTEMNTEAFF.

The gene calls are TRBV5-1 and TRBJ2-7, with D maybe TRBD1 (5 bases). V was trimmed by 0 bases and J by 5 bases, leaving 15 bases between them. Looked up from germline, CDR1 is SGHRS and CDR2 is YFSETQ. This CDR3 region has 15 residues. The CDR3 DNA follows: TGCGCCAGCAGCTTGGTTATAGCAGGGAAGAACGAGCAGTACTTC. It is translated as CASSLVIAGKNEQYF.

This clone occurred once. The CDR3 sequence is CASSFRQYRAADTQYF. The CDR3 DNA follows: TGTGCCAGCAGTTTCCGTCAGTACAGGGCAGCAGATACGCAGTATTTT. The chain carries TRBV28 and TRBJ2-3; perhaps TRBD1 as D (6 bases). Germline values: CDR1 MDHEN, CDR2 SYDVKM. V lost 3 bases, J lost 4 bases, and 17 bases lay in between. This CDR3 region has 16 residues.

The chain combines TRBV28 with TRBJ2-1, with 7 positions matching TRBD1. V was pared by 3 bases and J by 8 bases, with 10 bases of the junction left unmatched. In germline, CDR1 is MDHEN, CDR2 SYDVKM. CDR3 size: 15 residues. The CDR3 sequence: CASSFVRWDSDEQFF. The CDR3 bases are TGTGCCAGCAGTTTCGTCCGATGGGACAGCGATGAGCAGTTCTTC. The complete variable domain, with remaining parts taken from reference TRBV28 and TRBJ2-1, reads DVKVTQSSRYLVKRTGEKVFLECVQDMDHENMFWYRQDPGLGLRLIYFSYDVKMKEKGDIPEGYSVSREKKERFSLILESASTNQTSMYLCASSFVRWDSDEQFFGPGTRLTVL.

The V call is TRBV28, the J call TRBJ2-2; D may be TRBD1 (5 bases). The CDR3 consists of 11 residues. V was cut by 5 bases and J by 13 bases, with 11 bases left in between. Germline CDR1 is MDHEN and CDR2 is SYDVKM. CDR3 nucleotides: TGTGCCAGCAGTCGGAACAGGCCGCTGTTTTTT. Protein sequence: CASSRNRPLFF.

CDR3 in DNA: TGTGCCAGCAGCTCACCACCGGACAGGCCCGACTCTGGAAACACCATATATTTT. It yields the protein CASSSPPDRPDSGNTIYF. This sequence joins TRBV7-8 and TRBJ1-3; 7 bases map to TRBD1. After removal of 4 bases from V and 0 bases from J, the junction contained 12 bases not matched to a gene. Germline V gene lookup returns CDR1 SGHVS and CDR2 FQNEAQ. The CDR3 is 18 residues long.

This rearrangement joins TRBV7-9 to TRBJ2-7; 10 bases fit TRBD1. V shed 9 bases, J shed 2 bases, and the junction held 7 bases outside the gene matches. Germline CDR1 SEHNR, CDR2 FQNEAQ (reference sequence). The CDR3 has 14 residues. CDR3 loop: CASKGQGETYEQYF. Written as DNA, the CDR3 is TGTGCCAGTAAAGGACAGGGGGAAACCTACGAGCAGTACTTC.

This chain links TRBV3-1 (or the pseudogene TRBV3-2) with TRBJ1-5, with D possibly being TRBD1 (6 bases). With 1 base removed from V and 10 bases from J, the gap between germline ends came to 14 bases. CDR1 LGHDT and CDR2 YNNKEL come from the germline V gene (reference sequence). The CDR3 consists of 14 residues. CDR3 amino acids: CASSQADSMGPQHF. The CDR3 coding sequence is TGTGCCAGCAGCCAAGCGGACAGCATGGGTCCCCAGCATTTT.

The chain joins TRBV2 to TRBJ2-5; D not resolved. From germline, CDR1 is SNHLY and CDR2 FYNNEI. The CDR3 loop spans 14 amino acids. Trimming took 2 bases from V and 5 from J, leaving 12 bases between them. CDR3 nucleotides: TGTGCCAGCAGTGAACTGGCAGGTGGGGAGACCCAGTACTTC. Translated: CASSELAGGETQYF.

This chain links TRBV23-1 with TRBJ1-1; 7 bases are shared with TRBD1. TRBV23-1 is an open reading frame whose function is uncertain. The junction had 5 bases not matched to a gene; V was cut back by 0 bases and J by 1 base. The CDR3 runs to 16 residues. CDR3 sequence (DNA): TGCGCCAGCAGTCAATCGATCGGGACAGCGAACACTGAAGCTTTCTTT. Its protein product is CASSQSIGTANTEAFF.